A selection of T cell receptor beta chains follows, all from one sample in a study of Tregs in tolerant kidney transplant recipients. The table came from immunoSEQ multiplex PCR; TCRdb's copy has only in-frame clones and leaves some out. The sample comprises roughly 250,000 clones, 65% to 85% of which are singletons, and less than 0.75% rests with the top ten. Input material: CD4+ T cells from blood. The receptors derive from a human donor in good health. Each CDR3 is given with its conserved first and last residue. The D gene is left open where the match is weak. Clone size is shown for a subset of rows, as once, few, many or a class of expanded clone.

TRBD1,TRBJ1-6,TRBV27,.,CASGATGTANSPLHF,TGTGCCAGCGGGGCAACCGGGACAGCCAATTCACCCCTCCACTTT
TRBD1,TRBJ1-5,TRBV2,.,CASSQGANSNQPQHF,TGTGCCAGCAGCCAGGGGGCGAATAGCAATCAGCCCCAGCATTTT
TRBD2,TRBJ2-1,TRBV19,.,CASGRAEREQFF,TGTGCCAGCGGGAGGGCCGAGAGGGAGCAGTTCTTC
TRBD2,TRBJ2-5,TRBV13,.,CASSSTLLAGGIETQYF,TGTGCCAGCAGCTCAACGTTACTAGCGGGAGGGATTGAGACCCAGTACTTC
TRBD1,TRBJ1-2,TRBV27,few,CASSSPGQGYGYTF,TGTGCCAGCAGTTCACCGGGACAGGGCTATGGCTACACCTTC
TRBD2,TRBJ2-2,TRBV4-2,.,CASSQRLAGGPGTGELFF,TGTGCCAGCAGCCAGCGACTAGCGGGAGGGCCGGGGACCGGGGAGCTGTTTTTT
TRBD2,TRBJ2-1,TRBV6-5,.,CASSYRASGFYEQFF,TGTGCCAGCAGTTACCGGGCTAGCGGTTTTTATGAGCAGTTCTTC
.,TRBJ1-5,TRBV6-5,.,CASSYGGCGQPQHF,TGTGCCAGCAGTTACGGGGGGTGCGGCCAGCCCCAGCATTTT
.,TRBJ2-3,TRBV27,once,CASSLRQGGYTDTQYF,TGTGCCAGCAGTTTACGCCAGGGGGGGTACACAGATACGCAGTATTTT
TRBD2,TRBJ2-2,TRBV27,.,CASSLSLAGRPGELFF,TGTGCCAGCAGTTTATCTCTAGCGGGAAGGCCCGGGGAGCTGTTTTTT
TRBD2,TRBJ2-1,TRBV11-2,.,CASSFGTSASVFF,TGTGCCAGCAGCTTCGGGACTAGCGCCTCCGTGTTCTTC
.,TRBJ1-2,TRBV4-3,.,CASSRQDTNYGYTF,TGCGCCAGCAGCCGCCAGGACACCAACTATGGCTACACCTTC
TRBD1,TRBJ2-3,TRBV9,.,CASSLTGERNADTQYF,TGTGCCAGCAGCTTGACAGGGGAAAGGAACGCAGATACGCAGTATTTT
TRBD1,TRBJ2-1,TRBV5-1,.,CASSQGDIHNEQFF,TGCGCCAGCAGCCAGGGGGACATACACAATGAGCAGTTCTTC
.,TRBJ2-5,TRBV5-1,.,CASSLVGEAGTQYF,TGCGCCAGCAGCTTGGTAGGAGAGGCCGGGACCCAGTACTTC
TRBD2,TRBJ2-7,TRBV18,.,CASSPQRGHQGTYRYEQYF,TGTGCCAGCTCACCCCAGCGGGGTCATCAGGGAACTTACCGCTACGAGCAGTACTTC
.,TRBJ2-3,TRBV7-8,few,CASSSRSETQYF,TGTGCCAGCAGCTCGAGGTCGGAGACGCAGTATTTT
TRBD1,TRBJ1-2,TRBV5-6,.,CASHRGPGQGLTGAGYTF,TGTGCCAGCCACCGAGGGCCGGGACAGGGCCTGACGGGGGCTGGCTACACCTTC
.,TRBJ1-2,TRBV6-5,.,CASRTGFLNYGYTF,TGTGCCAGCAGGACGGGGTTTCTTAACTATGGCTACACCTTC
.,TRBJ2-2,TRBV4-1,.,CASSQPRSSRTGELFF,TGCGCCAGCAGCCAGCCTAGGAGCTCCCGCACCGGGGAGCTGTTTTTT
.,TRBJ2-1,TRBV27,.,CASSLWGTKNEQFF,TGTGCCAGCAGTTTATGGGGGACGAAAAATGAGCAGTTCTTC
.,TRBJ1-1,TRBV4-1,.,CASSLLQDASEAFF,TGCGCCAGCAGCCTCTTACAGGATGCCTCTGAAGCTTTCTTT
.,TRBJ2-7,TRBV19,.,CASSIEGRYEQYF,TGTGCCAGTAGTATCGAAGGTCGATACGAGCAGTACTTC
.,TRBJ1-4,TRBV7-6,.,CASGHFRGNEKLFF,TGTGCCAGCGGACACTTCAGGGGAAATGAAAAACTGTTTTTT
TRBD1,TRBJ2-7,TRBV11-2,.,CASSSQTGPYEQYF,TGTGCCAGCAGCTCCCAGACAGGGCCCTACGAGCAGTACTTC
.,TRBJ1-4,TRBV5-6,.,CASSFGGSNEKLFF,TGTGCCAGCAGCTTTGGGGGATCGAATGAAAAACTGTTTTTT
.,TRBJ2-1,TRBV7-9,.,CASSSWTPSSYNEQFF,TGTGCCAGCAGCTCCTGGACTCCCAGCTCCTACAATGAGCAGTTCTTC
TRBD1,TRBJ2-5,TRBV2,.,CASSPGQGGETQYF,TGTGCCAGCTCCCCCGGACAGGGGGGAGAGACCCAGTACTTC
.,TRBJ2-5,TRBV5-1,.,CASSLWGQGETQYF,TGCGCCAGCAGCTTATGGGGCCAAGGAGAGACCCAGTACTTC